Following are 14 T cell receptor beta chains from one sample sequenced in a study of monozygotic twins with inflammatory bowel disease. With the 5' RACE reads reprocessed, TCRdb shows one record per CDR3 protein and no DNA. Recorded for this sample: about 140,000 distinct CDR3 sequences. The sequencing sample was made of blood. Receptors originate from a human donor with ulcerative colitis or Crohn's disease, or a healthy co-twin of an affected twin (not recorded which).

This rearrangement joins TRBV5-6 to TRBJ2-7; TCRdb gives TRBD1 as the D gene, but with no DNA this cannot be confirmed. The CDR3 length is 15 residues. Germline CDR1 reads SGHDT; CDR2 reads YYEEEE. This CDR3 reads CASSFGGGEWYEQYF.

The rearrangement joins TRBV18 to TRBJ2-7. The CDR3 sequence is 14 residues long. Germline V CDR1 and CDR2: KGHSH, LQKENI. CDR3 loop: CASSPRVNGYEQYF. The complete variable domain, with remaining parts taken from reference TRBV18 and TRBJ2-7, reads NAGVMQNPRHLVRRRGQEARLRCSPMKGHSHVYWYRQLPEEGLKFMVYLQKENIIDESGMPKERFSAEFPKEGPSILRIQQVVRGDSAAYFCASSPRVNGYEQYFGPGTRLTVT.

The chain uses TRBV19 and TRBJ2-2; as DNA is missing, the TRBD2 call by TCRdb cannot be tested. CDR3 size: 17 residues. CDR1 and CDR2 (germline): LNHDA, SQIVND (reference sequence). CDR3 protein: CASSISSPGRNTGELFF.

This chain uses TRBV5-1 with TRBJ2-7; lacking DNA, the TRBD2 call made by TCRdb goes unchecked. The CDR3 spans 15 residues. Germline CDR1 SGHRS, CDR2 YFSETQ. CDR3 sequence: CASSSFTSGSYEQYF. Complete variable domain (other parts from reference TRBV5-1 and TRBJ2-7): KAGVTQTPRYLIKTRGQQVTLSCSPISGHRSVSWYQQTPGQGLQFLFEYFSETQRNKGNFPGRFSGRQFSNSRSEMNVSTLELGDSALYLCASSSFTSGSYEQYFGPGTRLTVT.

V is TRBV6-5 and J is TRBJ2-2. Per germline, CDR1 MNHEY and CDR2 SVGAGI. CDR3 length: 15 residues. CDR3 amino acids: CASSSWAENTGELFF.

The V and J genes are TRBV6-5 and TRBJ2-7; lacking DNA, the TRBD1 call made by TCRdb goes unchecked. The V gene's germline CDR1 is MNHEY and CDR2 SVGAGI. CDR3 length: 16 residues. The chain's CDR3 is CASSSPRQGRPYEQYF.

The rearrangement links TRBV12-3 or TRBV12-4 to TRBJ1-2; no DNA is available, so the TRBD1 call from TCRdb remains unchecked. CDR3 size: 15 residues. The CDR3: CASTQRMGRVYGYTF.

The J gene is TRBJ2-1, the V gene TRBV24-1; without DNA, the TCRdb call of TRBD1 cannot be checked. Germline V gives CDR1 KGHDR, CDR2 SFDVKD. This CDR3 spans 14 amino acids. CDR3 residues: CATRGTGNLNEQFF.

The V gene is TRBV20-1, the J gene TRBJ2-2. Germline V gene lookup returns CDR1 DFQATT and CDR2 SNEGSKA (reference sequence). This CDR3 comprises 12 residues. The CDR3 is CSARVLTGELFF.

The chain is built from TRBV7-6 and TRBJ2-7; TCRdb reports TRBD1, a call that lacks DNA to check it against. Germline-derived CDR1 and CDR2 are SGHVS and FNYEAQ. The CDR3 is made up of 13 amino acids. Here the CDR3 reads CASSPRDKVPLYF.

The chain carries TRBV5-4 and TRBJ1-3; as DNA is missing, the TRBD1 call by TCRdb cannot be tested. CDR1 and CDR2 from the germline V gene are SGHNT and YYREEE (reference sequence). This CDR3 is 16 amino acids long. This chain's CDR3 is CASSLATGGRGNTIYF.

CDR3 sequence: CASSQVVSTYEQYF. This chain connects TRBV14 to TRBJ2-7. Germline V gene data show CDR1 as SGHDN and CDR2 as FVKESK. The CDR3 spans 14 residues. Looking up the rest from reference TRBV14 and TRBJ2-7 gives the full variable domain: EAGVTQFPSHSVIEKGQTVTLRCDPISGHDNLYWYRRVMGKEIKFLLHFVKESKQDESGMPNNRFLAERTGGTYSTLKVQPAELEDSGVYFCASSQVVSTYEQYFGPGTRLTVT.

This chain links TRBV7-2 with TRBJ2-3. Germline CDR1 reads SGHTA; CDR2 reads FQGNSA. This CDR3 is built from 15 residues. The CDR3 sequence is CASSLEQRAIDTQYF.

The CDR3 reads CAWSVRETQYF. The chain uses TRBV30 and TRBJ2-5. Germline V gene data show CDR1 as GTSNPN and CDR2 as SVGIG (reference sequence). CDR3 length: 11 amino acids.